The present TCR beta chain was sequenced within a study of blood T cell repertoires in COVID-19. Study in general: The United States, Italy and Spain provided the acute and convalescent COVID-19 samples. PBMCs, B-cell-depleted T cells, or T cells were the source of the cDNA or gDNA that made up the material.

Some clones are missing from TCRdb's copy, which holds only in-frame ones; the method was immunoSEQ multiplex PCR. The data show roughly 40,000 clones, 80% to 90% seen once. Germline-derived CDR1 and CDR2 are LNHDA and SQIVND (reference sequence). The CDR3 has 15 amino acids. After removal of 10 bases from V and 8 bases from J, the junction contained 18 bases not matched to a gene. The V and J genes are TRBV19 and TRBJ1-2, with 8 bases aligning to TRBD1. Sequencing was performed on peripheral blood. This receptor was taken from a woman in her seventies in a cohort sampled during active COVID-19. For the CDR3, the DNA is TGTGCCACCTCTGATATCGACAGGGGCCGTGAGGGCTACACCTTC. Protein sequence: CATSDIDRGREGYTF.